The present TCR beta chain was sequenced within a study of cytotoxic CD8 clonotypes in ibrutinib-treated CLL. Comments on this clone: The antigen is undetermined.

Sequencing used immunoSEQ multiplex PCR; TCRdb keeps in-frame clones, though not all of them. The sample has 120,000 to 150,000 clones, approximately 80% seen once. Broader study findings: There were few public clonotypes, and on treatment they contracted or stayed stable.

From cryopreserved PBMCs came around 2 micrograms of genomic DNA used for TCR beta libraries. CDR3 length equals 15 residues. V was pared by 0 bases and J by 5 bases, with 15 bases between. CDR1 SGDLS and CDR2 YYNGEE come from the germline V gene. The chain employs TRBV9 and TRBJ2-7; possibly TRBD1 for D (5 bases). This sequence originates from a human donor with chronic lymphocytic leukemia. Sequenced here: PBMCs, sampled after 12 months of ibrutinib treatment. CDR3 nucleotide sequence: TGTGCCAGCAGCGTAGGTGGAAGGGGCGTGGACGAGCAGTACTTC. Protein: CASSVGGRGVDEQYF.